The rows below give T cell receptor beta chains drawn from one sample of a study of shared clonotypes between healthy human individuals. Sequencing used immunoSEQ multiplex PCR; TCRdb keeps in-frame clones, though not all of them. The data show just over 2,000,000 clones, about 95% seen once. The sequencing sample was made of naive CD4+ T cells sorted from blood. Source of these receptors: a young man in good health. The CDR3 runs from the conserved cysteine through the conserved F or W. Each record gives: clone size, V gene, CDR3 length, D gene, J gene, CDR3 protein, CDR3 DNA. A D gene is named only where the DNA matches it firmly. Not all rows give a size; the values are once, few, many and, for expanded clones, a class.

clone size: -; V gene: TRBV12-5; CDR3 length: 13; D gene: -; J gene: TRBJ1-2; CDR3 protein: CASAPDTYYGYTF; CDR3 DNA: TGTGCTAGTGCACCGGACACCTACTATGGCTACACCTTC
clone size: once; V gene: TRBV2; CDR3 length: 13; D gene: TRBD1; J gene: TRBJ2-7; CDR3 protein: CASRGTGTYEQYF; CDR3 DNA: TGTGCCAGCAGGGGGACAGGGACCTACGAGCAGTACTTC
clone size: -; V gene: TRBV9; CDR3 length: 15; D gene: TRBD2; J gene: TRBJ2-1; CDR3 protein: CASSAIAGGPNEQFF; CDR3 DNA: TGTGCCAGCAGCGCGATAGCGGGGGGGCCCAATGAGCAGTTCTTC
clone size: -; V gene: TRBV5-4; CDR3 length: 15; D gene: -; J gene: TRBJ1-1; CDR3 protein: CASSLRTAAGTEAFF; CDR3 DNA: TGTGCCAGCAGCTTGCGGACTGCCGCTGGGACTGAAGCTTTCTTT
clone size: -; V gene: TRBV30; CDR3 length: 16; D gene: -; J gene: TRBJ2-3; CDR3 protein: CAWRTGPRLSTDTQYF; CDR3 DNA: TGTGCCTGGAGGACTGGACCGCGCCTAAGCACAGATACGCAGTATTTT
clone size: -; V gene: TRBV6-6; CDR3 length: 15; D gene: TRBD1; J gene: TRBJ1-2; CDR3 protein: CASRESGQINYGYTF; CDR3 DNA: TGTGCCAGCAGGGAATCGGGACAGATCAACTATGGCTACACCTTC
clone size: -; V gene: TRBV19; CDR3 length: 19; D gene: -; J gene: TRBJ2-1; CDR3 protein: CATKNQSARGKRSYNEQFF; CDR3 DNA: TGTGCCACTAAAAACCAATCCGCTCGTGGCAAACGCAGCTACAATGAGCAGTTCTTC
clone size: -; V gene: TRBV7-2; CDR3 length: 11; D gene: -; J gene: TRBJ1-1; CDR3 protein: CASSLGTGAFF; CDR3 DNA: TGTGCCAGCAGCTTAGGCACGGGTGCTTTCTTT
clone size: -; V gene: TRBV5-1; CDR3 length: 13; D gene: -; J gene: TRBJ2-7; CDR3 protein: CASSPGNSYEQYF; CDR3 DNA: TGCGCCAGCAGCCCGGGGAACTCCTACGAGCAGTACTTC
clone size: -; V gene: TRBV6-5; CDR3 length: 12; D gene: -; J gene: TRBJ1-6; CDR3 protein: CASRAGMPPLHF; CDR3 DNA: TGTGCCAGCAGGGCAGGGATGCCGCCCCTCCACTTT
clone size: once; V gene: TRBV19; CDR3 length: 17; D gene: TRBD1; J gene: TRBJ1-5; CDR3 protein: CASSTWDSFYSNQPQHF; CDR3 DNA: TGTGCCAGTAGTACTTGGGACAGCTTTTATAGCAATCAGCCCCAGCATTTT
clone size: -; V gene: TRBV28; CDR3 length: 13; D gene: -; J gene: TRBJ2-5; CDR3 protein: CASSRGIEETQYF; CDR3 DNA: TGTGCCAGCAGTAGGGGTATAGAAGAGACCCAGTACTTC
clone size: -; V gene: TRBV11-2; CDR3 length: 11; D gene: -; J gene: TRBJ2-7; CDR3 protein: CASSQNYEQYF; CDR3 DNA: TGTGCCAGCAGCCAAAACTACGAGCAGTACTTC
clone size: -; V gene: TRBV27; CDR3 length: 13; D gene: -; J gene: TRBJ2-7; CDR3 protein: CASSLWGAYEQYF; CDR3 DNA: TGTGCCAGCAGTCTATGGGGGGCCTACGAGCAGTACTTC
clone size: -; V gene: TRBV5-8; CDR3 length: 15; D gene: -; J gene: TRBJ2-7; CDR3 protein: CASSLDGTSSYEQYF; CDR3 DNA: TGTGCCAGCAGCTTGGACGGTACTAGCTCCTACGAGCAGTACTTC
clone size: -; V gene: TRBV7-8; CDR3 length: 14; D gene: TRBD1; J gene: TRBJ2-7; CDR3 protein: CASSLQTGQDEQYF; CDR3 DNA: TGTGCCAGCAGCTTACAGACAGGGCAGGACGAGCAGTACTTC
clone size: -; V gene: TRBV18; CDR3 length: 14; D gene: TRBD1; J gene: TRBJ2-7; CDR3 protein: CASSSDRGSYEQYF; CDR3 DNA: TGTGCCAGTTCGTCGGACAGGGGGTCCTACGAGCAGTACTTC
clone size: -; V gene: TRBV7-2; CDR3 length: 13; D gene: -; J gene: TRBJ2-7; CDR3 protein: CASSLARQHEQYF; CDR3 DNA: TGTGCCAGCAGCTTAGCGAGACAGCACGAGCAGTACTTC
clone size: -; V gene: TRBV5-1; CDR3 length: 15; D gene: -; J gene: TRBJ1-4; CDR3 protein: CASSLYSETNEKLFF; CDR3 DNA: TGCGCCAGCAGCTTGTACAGCGAAACTAATGAAAAACTGTTTTTT
clone size: -; V gene: TRBV11-2; CDR3 length: 15; D gene: -; J gene: TRBJ1-2; CDR3 protein: CASSLVSGPNYGYTF; CDR3 DNA: TGTGCCAGCAGCTTAGTCAGCGGGCCCAACTATGGCTACACCTTC
clone size: -; V gene: TRBV4-3; CDR3 length: 16; D gene: -; J gene: TRBJ2-7; CDR3 protein: CASSQVGGTDSYEQYF; CDR3 DNA: TGCGCCAGCAGCCAAGTCGGGGGAACAGACTCCTACGAGCAGTACTTC
clone size: -; V gene: TRBV19; CDR3 length: 16; D gene: TRBD1; J gene: TRBJ1-2; CDR3 protein: CASSIRDRAFAYGYTF; CDR3 DNA: TGTGCCAGTAGTATTCGGGACAGGGCTTTTGCTTATGGCTACACCTTC
clone size: -; V gene: TRBV5-4; CDR3 length: 15; D gene: TRBD2; J gene: TRBJ2-3; CDR3 protein: CAIGGSGGATDTQYF; CDR3 DNA: TGTGCCATAGGCGGGAGCGGGGGGGCCACAGATACGCAGTATTTT
clone size: -; V gene: TRBV5-6; CDR3 length: 16; D gene: -; J gene: TRBJ2-4; CDR3 protein: CASTDQPTSNGDIQYF; CDR3 DNA: TGTGCCAGCACCGATCAACCCACCTCAAATGGCGACATTCAGTACTTC
clone size: -; V gene: TRBV28; CDR3 length: 14; D gene: -; J gene: TRBJ1-2; CDR3 protein: CASKGEGASYGYTF; CDR3 DNA: TGTGCCAGCAAGGGGGAGGGAGCTAGTTATGGCTACACCTTC
clone size: -; V gene: TRBV4-1; CDR3 length: 15; D gene: -; J gene: TRBJ2-7; CDR3 protein: CASSRPDGSSYEQYF; CDR3 DNA: TGCGCCAGCAGCCGCCCGGACGGGAGCTCCTACGAGCAGTACTTC
clone size: -; V gene: TRBV11-1; CDR3 length: 16; D gene: TRBD2; J gene: TRBJ2-7; CDR3 protein: CASSLMALAGSYEQYF; CDR3 DNA: TGTGCCAGCAGCTTAATGGCCCTAGCGGGCTCCTACGAGCAGTACTTC
clone size: many; V gene: TRBV29-1; CDR3 length: 14; D gene: TRBD1; J gene: TRBJ2-3; CDR3 protein: CSAGTGASTDTQYF; CDR3 DNA: TGCAGCGCAGGGACAGGGGCTAGCACAGATACGCAGTATTTT
clone size: -; V gene: TRBV11-2; CDR3 length: 18; D gene: -; J gene: TRBJ2-2; CDR3 protein: CASSRLFGDDSYTGELFF; CDR3 DNA: TGTGCCAGCAGCCGACTATTCGGGGATGACAGCTACACCGGGGAGCTGTTTTTT
clone size: -; V gene: TRBV11-2; CDR3 length: 14; D gene: TRBD1; J gene: TRBJ1-4; CDR3 protein: CASSLTGVGEKLFF; CDR3 DNA: TGTGCCAGCAGCTTGACAGGGGTGGGTGAAAAACTGTTTTTT
clone size: -; V gene: TRBV6-1; CDR3 length: 14; D gene: -; J gene: TRBJ1-6; CDR3 protein: CASSEATGVSPLHF; CDR3 DNA: TGTGCCAGCAGTGAAGCGACCGGGGTTTCACCCCTCCACTTT
clone size: -; V gene: TRBV5-4; CDR3 length: 14; D gene: -; J gene: TRBJ2-5; CDR3 protein: CASSLPGTQETQYF; CDR3 DNA: TGTGCCAGCAGCTTGCCAGGGACCCAAGAGACCCAGTACTTC
clone size: -; V gene: TRBV7-9; CDR3 length: 16; D gene: -; J gene: TRBJ1-1; CDR3 protein: CASSPKTGPRRTEAFF; CDR3 DNA: TGTGCCAGCAGCCCAAAGACAGGCCCCCGGAGGACTGAAGCTTTCTTT
clone size: -; V gene: TRBV2; CDR3 length: 15; D gene: TRBD2; J gene: TRBJ2-5; CDR3 protein: CASSVFGTSSETQYF; CDR3 DNA: TGTGCCAGCAGTGTCTTCGGGACTAGTTCGGAGACCCAGTACTTC
clone size: -; V gene: TRBV5-1; CDR3 length: 14; D gene: -; J gene: TRBJ2-2; CDR3 protein: CASSPVEVTGELFF; CDR3 DNA: TGCGCCAGCAGCCCCGTGGAGGTCACCGGGGAGCTGTTTTTT
clone size: -; V gene: TRBV10-3; CDR3 length: 13; D gene: -; J gene: TRBJ2-7; CDR3 protein: CAISLDSTYEQYF; CDR3 DNA: TGTGCCATCAGTCTCGACAGCACCTACGAGCAGTACTTC
clone size: -; V gene: TRBV9; CDR3 length: 13; D gene: TRBD1; J gene: TRBJ1-2; CDR3 protein: CASSNPGQVAETF; CDR3 DNA: TGTGCCAGCAGTAACCCGGGACAGGTTGCTGAAACCTTC
clone size: -; V gene: TRBV5-6; CDR3 length: 15; D gene: TRBD2; J gene: TRBJ2-2; CDR3 protein: CASSMRGDYTGELFF; CDR3 DNA: TGTGCCAGCAGTATGCGGGGGGATTACACCGGGGAGCTGTTTTTT
clone size: -; V gene: TRBV5-6; CDR3 length: 14; D gene: -; J gene: TRBJ2-3; CDR3 protein: CASSLIVSTDTQYF; CDR3 DNA: TGTGCCAGCAGCTTGATCGTAAGCACAGATACGCAGTATTTT
clone size: -; V gene: TRBV27; CDR3 length: 15; D gene: TRBD1; J gene: TRBJ2-7; CDR3 protein: CASSYRTGSSYEQYF; CDR3 DNA: TGTGCCAGCAGCTACCGGACAGGGAGCTCCTACGAGCAGTACTTC
clone size: -; V gene: TRBV5-4; CDR3 length: 15; D gene: TRBD1; J gene: TRBJ2-2; CDR3 protein: CASSQTGGGTGELFF; CDR3 DNA: TGTGCCAGCAGTCAGACAGGGGGAGGTACCGGGGAGCTGTTTTTT
clone size: -; V gene: TRBV7-2; CDR3 length: 14; D gene: TRBD1; J gene: TRBJ2-4; CDR3 protein: CASSPRQGSNIQYF; CDR3 DNA: TGTGCCAGCAGCCCCCGACAGGGGTCTAACATTCAGTACTTC
clone size: once; V gene: TRBV4-1; CDR3 length: 15; D gene: TRBD2; J gene: TRBJ2-7; CDR3 protein: CASSQGLAGIYEQYF; CDR3 DNA: TGCGCCAGCAGCCAAGGACTAGCGGGGATATACGAGCAGTACTTC
clone size: once; V gene: TRBV25-1; CDR3 length: 15; D gene: TRBD1; J gene: TRBJ2-5; CDR3 protein: CASSESEDRVVTQYF; CDR3 DNA: TGTGCCAGCAGTGAATCAGAGGACAGGGTAGTGACCCAGTACTTC
clone size: -; V gene: TRBV5-1; CDR3 length: 15; D gene: -; J gene: TRBJ2-7; CDR3 protein: CASSLAGTLVGEQYF; CDR3 DNA: TGCGCCAGCAGCTTGGCTGGTACCCTTGTCGGCGAGCAGTACTTC
clone size: -; V gene: TRBV2; CDR3 length: 15; D gene: TRBD1; J gene: TRBJ2-7; CDR3 protein: CASSGRGQGLFEQYF; CDR3 DNA: TGTGCCAGCAGTGGGAGGGGACAGGGTCTTTTCGAGCAGTACTTC
clone size: -; V gene: TRBV18; CDR3 length: 15; D gene: -; J gene: TRBJ2-4; CDR3 protein: CASSPMIGLENIQYF; CDR3 DNA: TGTGCCAGCTCACCAATGATCGGCTTAGAAAACATTCAGTACTTC
clone size: -; V gene: TRBV9; CDR3 length: 14; D gene: -; J gene: TRBJ1-2; CDR3 protein: CASSPGPGSDGYTF; CDR3 DNA: TGTGCCAGCAGTCCCGGACCTGGGTCGGATGGCTACACCTTC
clone size: -; V gene: TRBV2; CDR3 length: 14; D gene: -; J gene: TRBJ1-4; CDR3 protein: CASSNLATNEKLFF; CDR3 DNA: TGTGCCAGCAGTAATTTGGCGACTAATGAAAAACTGTTTTTT
clone size: -; V gene: TRBV2; CDR3 length: 15; D gene: -; J gene: TRBJ2-2; CDR3 protein: CASSEQSLSTGELFF; CDR3 DNA: TGTGCCAGCAGTGAGCAGTCCCTGAGCACCGGGGAGCTGTTTTTT
clone size: -; V gene: TRBV18; CDR3 length: 14; D gene: TRBD1; J gene: TRBJ1-4; CDR3 protein: CASSLGQVEEKLFF; CDR3 DNA: TGTGCCAGCTCATTGGGACAGGTGGAAGAAAAACTGTTTTTT
clone size: -; V gene: TRBV18; CDR3 length: 13; D gene: -; J gene: TRBJ2-5; CDR3 protein: CASSPISGETQYF; CDR3 DNA: TGTGCCAGCTCACCAATTTCGGGAGAGACCCAGTACTTC
clone size: once; V gene: TRBV10-3; CDR3 length: 13; D gene: -; J gene: TRBJ2-5; CDR3 protein: CAIRIGSEETQYF; CDR3 DNA: TGTGCCATCCGAATCGGGAGTGAAGAGACCCAGTACTTC